This is a list of T cell receptor beta chains from one sample in a study of cytomegalovirus exposure and HLA in healthy donors. The data were produced by immunoSEQ multiplex PCR, yet TCRdb's version contains in-frame clones alone and is incomplete. Here the sample spans tens of thousands of clones, roughly 67% being singletons. Sequencing was carried out using PBMCs. All receptors derive from a boy aged 10-17 years in good health and CMV-seropositive. CDR3s include the opening cysteine and the closing phenylalanine or tryptophan. Fields, in order: V gene, CDR3 protein.

>TRBV6-1
CTQGDRGFAGELFF
>TRBV6-9
CASSYPPVSSSYEQYF
>TRBV5-1
CASSLAGLAGGTYEQYF
>TRBV5-4
CASSPTSSYEQYF
>TRBV19
CASSMTGGSQPQHF
>TRBV7-2
CASSTGTLRNQPQHF
>TRBV7-9
CASSSRLAGFNEQYF
>TRBV4-1
CASSQVVAVGANVLTF
>TRBV6-6
CASSVSGGFNEQFF
>TRBV7-6
CASSSEDGRGLYEQYF
>TRBV5-4
CASSQEGGRRTYEQYF
>TRBV13
CASSPEAGGPDTQYF
>TRBV5-6
CASSPRQGRDSPLHF
>TRBV6-5
CASSFGSGVYEQYF
>TRBV28
CASSLGLGGDYGYTF
>TRBV25-1
CASSEQRGQTYGYTF
>TRBV7-9
CASSRTSGGADEQFF
>TRBV25-1
CASSESGTVRLYEQYF
>TRBV10-2
CASRVTSGRFSYNEQFF
>TRBV5-1
CASSLNTAKSGNIQYF
>TRBV5-1
CASSLAFSGNTIYF
>TRBV2
CASSELRQGEYSNQPQHF
>TRBV6-5
CASSPSAPGELFF
>TRBV5-1
CASSLEQGAYYGYPF
>TRBV30
CAWVLAGTDTQYF
>TRBV18
CASSLPTFEGTHF
>TRBV9
CASSEHRVRGNEQFF